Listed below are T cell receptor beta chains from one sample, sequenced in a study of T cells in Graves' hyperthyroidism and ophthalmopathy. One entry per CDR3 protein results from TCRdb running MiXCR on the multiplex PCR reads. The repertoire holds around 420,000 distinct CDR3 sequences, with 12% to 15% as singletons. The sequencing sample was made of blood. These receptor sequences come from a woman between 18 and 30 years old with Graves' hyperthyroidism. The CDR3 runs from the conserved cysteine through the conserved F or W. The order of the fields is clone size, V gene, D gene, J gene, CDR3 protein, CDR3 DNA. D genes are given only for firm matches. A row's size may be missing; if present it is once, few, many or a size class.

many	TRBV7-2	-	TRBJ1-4	CASSLGVRGGEKLFF	TGTGCCAGCAGCTTAGGGGTCCGCGGAGGGGAAAAACTGTTTTTT
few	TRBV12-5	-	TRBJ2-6	CASGTSGANVLTF	TGTGCTAGTGGGACTTCTGGGGCCAACGTCCTGACTTTC
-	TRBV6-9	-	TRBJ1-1	CASSYNYAAEAFF	TGTGCCAGCAGTTACAATTACGCGGCTGAAGCTTTCTTT
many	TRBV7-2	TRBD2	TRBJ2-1	CASSSTSGIVNEQFF	TGTGCCAGCAGCTCAACTAGCGGGATAGTGAATGAGCAGTTCTTC
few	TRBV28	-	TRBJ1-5	CASSPTLGSRAQHF	TGTGCCAGCAGCCCAACCCTGGGCTCTCGGGCCCAGCATTTT
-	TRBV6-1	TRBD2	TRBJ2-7	CASGTSGFTYEQYF	TGTGCCAGCGGGACTAGCGGGTTTACCTACGAGCAGTACTTC
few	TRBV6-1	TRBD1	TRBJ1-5	CASSQGTGVRHF	TGTGCCAGCAGTCAGGGGACAGGGGTACGACATTTT
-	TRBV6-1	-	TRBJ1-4	CASSDRGGGSNEKLSF	TGTGCCAGCAGTGACAGGGGAGGAGGGTCCAATGAAAAACTGTCTTTT
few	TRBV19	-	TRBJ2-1	CASSMGGLIQFYNEQFF	TGTGCCAGTAGTATGGGTGGGCTCATACAGTTCTACAATGAGCAGTTCTTC
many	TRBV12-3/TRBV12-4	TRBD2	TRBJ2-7	CASSRSGSGQYF	TGTGCCAGCAGCCGTAGCGGGTCAGGGCAGTACTTC
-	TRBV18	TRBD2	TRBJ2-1	CTSSLSGASYNGQFF	TGTACCAGCTCACTTAGCGGGGCTTCCTACAATGGGCAGTTCTTC
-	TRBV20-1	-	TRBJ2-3	CSALTSGTDTQYF	TGCAGTGCTCTAACCAGCGGCACAGATACGCAGTATTTT
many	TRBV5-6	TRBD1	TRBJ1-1	CASSLFQGAPTEAFF	TGTGCCAGCAGCTTGTTTCAGGGGGCGCCTACTGAAGCTTTCTTT
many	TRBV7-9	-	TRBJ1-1	CASSLVGTNTEAFF	TGTGCCAGCAGCTTAGTAGGCACGAACACTGAAGCTTTCTTT
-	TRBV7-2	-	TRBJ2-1	CAGSLVGNEQFF	TGTGCCGGCAGCTTAGTGGGTAATGAGCAGTTCTTC
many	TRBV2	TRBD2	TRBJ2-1	CASSEVPLAGYNEQFF	TGTGCCAGCAGTGAAGTGCCCCTAGCGGGATACAATGAGCAGTTCTTC
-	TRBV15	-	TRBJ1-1	CATSRDQGDSTEAFF	TGTGCCACCAGCAGAGATCAGGGTGACAGCACTGAAGCTTTCTTT
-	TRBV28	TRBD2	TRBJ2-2	CASSPWVAGGGGELFF	TGTGCCAGCAGTCCCTGGGTAGCGGGAGGAGGAGGGGAGCTGTTTTTT
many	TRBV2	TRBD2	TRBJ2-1	CASSPRASGGEQFF	TGTGCCAGCAGCCCCAGGGCCTCGGGGGGAGAGCAGTTCTTC
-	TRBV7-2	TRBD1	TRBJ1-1	CASSLGGTGGGTEAFF	TGTGCCAGCAGCTTAGGGGGGACAGGGGGGGGCACTGAAGCTTTCTTT
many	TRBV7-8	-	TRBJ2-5	CASSLAGRQETQYF	TGTGCCAGCAGCTTAGCAGGCAGACAAGAGACCCAGTACTTC
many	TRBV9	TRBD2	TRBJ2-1	CASSPRLAENNEQFF	TGTGCCAGCAGCCCGCGACTAGCGGAAAACAATGAGCAGTTCTTC
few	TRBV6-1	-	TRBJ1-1	CASSELGFSNTEAFF	TGTGCCAGCAGTGAACTAGGGTTTTCGAACACTGAAGCTTTCTTT
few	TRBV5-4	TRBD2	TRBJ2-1	CASSLTSGRASEQFF	TGTGCCAGCAGCTTGACTAGCGGGAGGGCTAGTGAGCAGTTCTTC
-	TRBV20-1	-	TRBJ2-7	CSAITPNGGYEQYF	TGCAGTGCTATAACCCCGAACGGTGGCTACGAGCAGTACTTC
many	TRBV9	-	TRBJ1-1	CASSVAGRDENTEAFF	TGTGCCAGCAGCGTAGCGGGCAGGGACGAGAACACTGAAGCTTTCTTT
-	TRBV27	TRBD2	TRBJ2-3	CASSLSLAGGSTDTQYF	TGTGCCAGCAGTTTATCCCTAGCGGGAGGGAGCACAGATACGCAGTATTTT
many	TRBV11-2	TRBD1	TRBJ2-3	CASSLLLTGAGTDTQYF	TGTGCCAGCAGCTTACTACTGACAGGGGCTGGCACAGATACGCAGTATTTT
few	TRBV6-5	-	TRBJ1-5	CASSYPLGEANQPQHF	TGTGCCAGCAGTTACCCCTTGGGGGAGGCCAATCAGCCCCAGCATTTT
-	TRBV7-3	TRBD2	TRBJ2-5	CASSVATGTSQVQETQYF	TGTGCCAGCAGCGTAGCTACGGGGACTAGCCAGGTCCAAGAGACCCAGTACTTC
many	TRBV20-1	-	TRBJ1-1	CSASRDQDFDTEAFF	TGCAGTGCTAGTCGGGACCAAGACTTCGACACTGAAGCTTTCTTT